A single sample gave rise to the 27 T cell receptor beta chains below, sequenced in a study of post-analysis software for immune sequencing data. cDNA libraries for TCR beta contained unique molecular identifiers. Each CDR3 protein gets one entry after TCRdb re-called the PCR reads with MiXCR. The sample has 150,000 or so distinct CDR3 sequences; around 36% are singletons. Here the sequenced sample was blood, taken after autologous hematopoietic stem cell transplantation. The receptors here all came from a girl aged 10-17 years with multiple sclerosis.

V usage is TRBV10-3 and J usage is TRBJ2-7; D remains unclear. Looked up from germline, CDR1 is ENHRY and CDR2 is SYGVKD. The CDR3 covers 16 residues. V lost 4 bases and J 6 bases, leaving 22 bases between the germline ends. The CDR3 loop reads CAISGSKGESISEQYF. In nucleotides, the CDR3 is TGTGCCATCAGTGGGTCGAAGGGCGAGAGTATAAGCGAGCAGTACTTC.

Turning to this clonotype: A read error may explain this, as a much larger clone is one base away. The CDR3 here is CASSIPGTNYNEQYF. The DNA for the CDR3 is TGTGCCAGCAGCATCCCCGGGACTAACTACAATGAGCAGTACTTC. The gene calls are TRBV7-9 and TRBJ2-1; 7 bases are shared with TRBD2. The DNA end favors TRBJ2-7, so the J call may be wrong. The CDR3 has 15 amino acids. Germline CDR1 and CDR2: SEHNR and FQNEAQ (reference sequence).

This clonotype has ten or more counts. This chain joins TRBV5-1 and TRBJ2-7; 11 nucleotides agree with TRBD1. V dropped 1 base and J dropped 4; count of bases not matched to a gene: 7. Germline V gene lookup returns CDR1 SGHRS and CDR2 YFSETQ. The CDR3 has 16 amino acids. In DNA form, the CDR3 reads TGCGCCAGCAGCTTGATTCCGGGACAGGGGGTTTACGAGCAGTACTTC. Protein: CASSLIPGQGVYEQYF.

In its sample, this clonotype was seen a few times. CDR3 sequence reads: CSARDLGEREGLYEQYF. In DNA, the CDR3 is TGCAGTGCTAGAGATCTCGGAGAGCGGGAGGGCCTATACGAGCAGTACTTC. The chain is built from TRBV20-1 and TRBJ2-7; 10 nucleotides match TRBD2. The CDR3 consists of 17 residues. Germline lookup yields CDR1 DFQATT and CDR2 SNEGSKA (reference sequence). Unmatched junction bases numbered 12, after V lost 0 bases and J lost 4 bases.

The CDR3 loop is CASSFERQQQYF. In DNA form, the CDR3 reads TGCGCCAGCAGCTTTGAACGTCAGCAGCAGTACTTC. V usage is TRBV5-1 and J usage is TRBJ2-7; D is ambiguous. CDR1 and CDR2 (germline): SGHRS, YFSETQ. The CDR3 has 12 amino acids. V was trimmed by 2 bases and J by 8 bases, leaving 11 bases between them.

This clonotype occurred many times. The CDR3 here is CASSPQTAPNEKLFF. The CDR3 nucleotides read TGTGCCAGCAGTCCCCAGACAGCGCCTAATGAAAAACTGTTTTTT. The chain uses TRBV28 and TRBJ1-4; D might be TRBD1 (5 bases). V shed 5 bases and J shed 3 bases, with 13 bases lying between them. Looked up from germline, CDR1 is MDHEN and CDR2 is SYDVKM. CDR3 length equals 15 residues.

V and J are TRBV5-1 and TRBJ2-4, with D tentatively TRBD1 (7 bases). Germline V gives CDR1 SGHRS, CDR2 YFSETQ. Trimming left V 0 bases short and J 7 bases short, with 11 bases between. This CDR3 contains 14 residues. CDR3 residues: CASSLEQGGNIQYF. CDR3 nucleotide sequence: TGCGCCAGCAGCTTGGAGCAGGGGGGCAACATTCAGTACTTC.

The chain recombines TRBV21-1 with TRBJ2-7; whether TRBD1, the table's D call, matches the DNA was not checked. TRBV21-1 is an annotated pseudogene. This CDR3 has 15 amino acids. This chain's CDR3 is CASSKEARPPYEQYF. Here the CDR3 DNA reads TGTGCCAGCAGCAAAGAGGCACGGCCCCCCTACGAGCAGTACTTC.

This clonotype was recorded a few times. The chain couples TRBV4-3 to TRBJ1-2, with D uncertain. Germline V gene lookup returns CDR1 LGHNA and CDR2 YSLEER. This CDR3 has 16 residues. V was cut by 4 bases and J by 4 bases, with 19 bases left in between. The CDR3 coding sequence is TGCGCCAGCAGCCGAGATGGGATCTCAGGAAGCTATGGCTACACCTTC. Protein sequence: CASSRDGISGSYGYTF.

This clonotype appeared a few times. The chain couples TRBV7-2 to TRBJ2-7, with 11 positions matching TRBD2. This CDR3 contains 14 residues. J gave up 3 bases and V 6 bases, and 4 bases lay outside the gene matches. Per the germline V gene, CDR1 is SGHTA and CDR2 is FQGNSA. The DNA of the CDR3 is TGTGCCAGCAGACGGACTAGCGGGCTCTACGAGCAGTACTTC. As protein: CASRRTSGLYEQYF.

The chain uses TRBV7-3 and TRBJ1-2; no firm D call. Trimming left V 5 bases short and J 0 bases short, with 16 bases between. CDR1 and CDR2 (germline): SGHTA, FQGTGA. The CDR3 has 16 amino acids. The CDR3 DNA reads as TGTGCCAGCAGCCCTACGACCCGGACGGCTAACTATGGCTACACCTTC. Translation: CASSPTTRTANYGYTF.

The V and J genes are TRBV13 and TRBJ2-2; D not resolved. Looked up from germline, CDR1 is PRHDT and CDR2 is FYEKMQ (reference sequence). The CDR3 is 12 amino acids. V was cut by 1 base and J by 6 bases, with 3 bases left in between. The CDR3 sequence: CASSLVPGELFF. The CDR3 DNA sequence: TGTGCCAGCAGCTTAGTCCCCGGGGAGCTGTTTTTT.

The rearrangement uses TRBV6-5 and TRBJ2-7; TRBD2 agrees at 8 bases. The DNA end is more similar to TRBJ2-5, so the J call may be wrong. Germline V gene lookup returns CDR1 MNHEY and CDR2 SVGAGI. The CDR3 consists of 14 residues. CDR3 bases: TGTGCCAGCAGTTACGCGGGAGGTGGAGGGACCCAGTACTTC. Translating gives CASSYAGGGGTQYF.

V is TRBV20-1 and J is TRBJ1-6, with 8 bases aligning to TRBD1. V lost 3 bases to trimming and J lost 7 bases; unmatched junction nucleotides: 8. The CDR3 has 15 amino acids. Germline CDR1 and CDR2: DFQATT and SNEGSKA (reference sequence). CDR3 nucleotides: TGCAGTGCTAGGCCGGGACAGGCGGTGAATTCACCCCTCCACTTT. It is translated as CSARPGQAVNSPLHF.

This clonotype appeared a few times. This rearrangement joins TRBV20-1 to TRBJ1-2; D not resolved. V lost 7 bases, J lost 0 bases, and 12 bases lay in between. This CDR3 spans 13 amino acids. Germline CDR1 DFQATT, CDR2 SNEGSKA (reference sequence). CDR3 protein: CSGGSLANYGYTF. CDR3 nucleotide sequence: TGCAGTGGAGGCAGCTTAGCTAACTATGGCTACACCTTC.

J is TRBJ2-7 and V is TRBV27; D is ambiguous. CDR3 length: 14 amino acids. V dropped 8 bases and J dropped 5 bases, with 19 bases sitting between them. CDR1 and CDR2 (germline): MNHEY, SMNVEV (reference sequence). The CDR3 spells CASSVSNGPHEQYF. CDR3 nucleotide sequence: TGTGCCAGCTCGGTTTCGAACGGCCCCCACGAGCAGTACTTC.

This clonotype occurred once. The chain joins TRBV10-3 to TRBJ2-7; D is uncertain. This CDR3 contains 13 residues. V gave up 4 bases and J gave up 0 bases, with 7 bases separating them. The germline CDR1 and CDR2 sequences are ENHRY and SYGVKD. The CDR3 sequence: CAISGVSSYEQYF. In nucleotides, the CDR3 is TGTGCCATCAGTGGGGTTAGCTCCTACGAGCAGTACTTC.

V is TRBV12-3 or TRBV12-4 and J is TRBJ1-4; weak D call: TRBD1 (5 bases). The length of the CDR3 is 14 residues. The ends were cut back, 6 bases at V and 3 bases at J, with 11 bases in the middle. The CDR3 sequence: CASRPTAANEKLFF. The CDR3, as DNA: TGTGCCAGCAGGCCGACAGCTGCTAATGAAAAACTGTTTTTT.

DNA of the CDR3: TGTGCCAGCAGTTTCCCCCATCAGGTTTTTGACAATGAGCAGTTCTTC. This encodes CASSFPHQVFDNEQFF. The gene calls are TRBV28 and TRBJ2-1; no clear D gene. CDR1 is MDHEN, CDR2 SYDVKM, per germline. With 3 bases removed from V and 5 bases from J, the gap between germline ends came to 17 bases. The CDR3 totals 16 residues.

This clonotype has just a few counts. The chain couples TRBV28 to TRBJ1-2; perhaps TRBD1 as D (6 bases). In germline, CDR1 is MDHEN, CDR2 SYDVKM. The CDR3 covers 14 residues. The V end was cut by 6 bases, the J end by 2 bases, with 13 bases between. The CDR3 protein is CASRPRGQNYGYTF. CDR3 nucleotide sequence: TGTGCCAGCAGACCGAGAGGACAGAACTATGGCTACACCTTC.

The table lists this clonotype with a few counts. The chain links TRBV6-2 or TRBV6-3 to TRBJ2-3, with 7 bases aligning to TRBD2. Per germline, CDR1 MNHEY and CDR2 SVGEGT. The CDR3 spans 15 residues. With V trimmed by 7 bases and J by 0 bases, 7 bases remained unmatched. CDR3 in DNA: TGTGCCAGCATTACTGCGGGAGACAGCACAGATACGCAGTATTTT. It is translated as CASITAGDSTDTQYF.

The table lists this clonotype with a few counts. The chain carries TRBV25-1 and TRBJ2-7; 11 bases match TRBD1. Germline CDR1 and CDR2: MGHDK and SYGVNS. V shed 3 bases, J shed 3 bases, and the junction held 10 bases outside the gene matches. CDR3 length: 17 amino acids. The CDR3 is CASSDERDRGALYEQYF. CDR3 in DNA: TGTGCCAGCAGTGACGAACGGGACAGGGGGGCTCTCTACGAGCAGTACTTC.

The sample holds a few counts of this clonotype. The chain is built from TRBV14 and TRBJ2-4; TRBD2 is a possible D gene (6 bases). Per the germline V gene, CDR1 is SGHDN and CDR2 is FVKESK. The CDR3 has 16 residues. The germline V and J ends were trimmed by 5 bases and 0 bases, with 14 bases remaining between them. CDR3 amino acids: CASSSGLPLAKNIQYF. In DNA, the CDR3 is TGTGCCAGCAGCAGCGGACTACCACTAGCCAAAAACATTCAGTACTTC.

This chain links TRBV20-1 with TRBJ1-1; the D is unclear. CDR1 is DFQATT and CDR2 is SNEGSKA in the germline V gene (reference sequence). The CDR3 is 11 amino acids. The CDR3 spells CTGTLNTEAFF. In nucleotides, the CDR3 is TGCACAGGTACGCTGAACACTGAAGCTTTCTTT.

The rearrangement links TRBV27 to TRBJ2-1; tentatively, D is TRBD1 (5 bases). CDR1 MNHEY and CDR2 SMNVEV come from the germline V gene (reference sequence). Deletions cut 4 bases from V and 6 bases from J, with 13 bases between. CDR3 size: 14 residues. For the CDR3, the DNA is TGTGCCAGCAGTTCGCATGCAGGGATCAATGAGCAGTTCTTC. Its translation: CASSSHAGINEQFF.

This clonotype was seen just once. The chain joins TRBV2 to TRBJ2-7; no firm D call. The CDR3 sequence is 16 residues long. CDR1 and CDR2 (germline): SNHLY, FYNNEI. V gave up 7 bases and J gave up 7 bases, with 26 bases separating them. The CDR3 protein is CASTDISNTWHEEQYF. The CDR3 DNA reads TGTGCCAGCACGGATATATCGAACACCTGGCACGAGGAGCAGTACTTC.

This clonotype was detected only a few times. The CDR3 protein is CASSRTTGLAEYEQYF. The CDR3 nucleotides read TGCGCCAGCAGCAGAACCACGGGACTAGCGGAGTACGAGCAGTACTTC. The chain uses TRBV5-1 and TRBJ2-7, with 11 bases identical to TRBD2. J lost 4 bases, V lost 4 bases, and 10 bases had no gene match. This CDR3 has 16 residues. Per germline, CDR1 SGHRS and CDR2 YFSETQ.